This TCR beta chain was sequenced during a study of long-term antiretroviral therapy in people with HIV. Version v3.0 of the immunoSEQ assay ran at survey level. TCRdb's table, derived via immunoSEQ multiplex PCR, lists solely in-frame clones and lacks some. This sample has more than 25,000 clones; approximately 90% occur once, and the top ten carry 3.6%. In each sample, roughly 1-10 million cryopreserved PBMC were present before DNA extraction. Study results and caveats: Before ART, certain clones expanded, and these dominated the repertoire at all time points.

With respect to this clone: Antigen specificity is unknown.

The CDR3 is 12 amino acids. The chain has TRBV21-1 and TRBJ2-7; the table's D call TRBD2 went unverified against the DNA. TRBV21-1 is reported as a pseudogene. Sequencing used unsorted PBMCs, obtained 1.8 years after starting antiretroviral therapy. This clonotype was obtained from a woman younger than 35 with HIV. The DNA for the CDR3 is TGTGCCAGCAGCAAAAGAGAGCACGAGCAGTACTTC. It yields the protein CASSKREHEQYF.